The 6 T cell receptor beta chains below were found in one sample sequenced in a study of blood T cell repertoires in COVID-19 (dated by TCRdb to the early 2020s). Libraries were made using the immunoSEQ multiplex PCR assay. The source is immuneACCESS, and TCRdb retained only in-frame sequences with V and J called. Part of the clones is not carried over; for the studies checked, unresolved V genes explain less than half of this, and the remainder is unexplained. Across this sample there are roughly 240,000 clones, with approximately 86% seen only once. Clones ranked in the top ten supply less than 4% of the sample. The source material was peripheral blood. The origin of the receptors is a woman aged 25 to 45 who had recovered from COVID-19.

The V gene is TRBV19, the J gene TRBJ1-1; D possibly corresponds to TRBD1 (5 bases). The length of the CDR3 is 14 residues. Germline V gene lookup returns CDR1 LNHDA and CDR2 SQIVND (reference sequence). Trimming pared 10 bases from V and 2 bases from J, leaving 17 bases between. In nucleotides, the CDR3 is TGTGCCACGGGGGGTGGGAACTTCAACACTGAAGCTTTCTTT. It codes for CATGGGNFNTEAFF.

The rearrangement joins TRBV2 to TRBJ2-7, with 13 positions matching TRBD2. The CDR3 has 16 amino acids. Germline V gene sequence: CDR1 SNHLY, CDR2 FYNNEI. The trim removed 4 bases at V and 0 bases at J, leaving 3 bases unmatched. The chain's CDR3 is CASSGTSGGLSYEQYF. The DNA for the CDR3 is TGTGCCAGCAGTGGGACTAGCGGGGGCCTCTCCTACGAGCAGTACTTC.

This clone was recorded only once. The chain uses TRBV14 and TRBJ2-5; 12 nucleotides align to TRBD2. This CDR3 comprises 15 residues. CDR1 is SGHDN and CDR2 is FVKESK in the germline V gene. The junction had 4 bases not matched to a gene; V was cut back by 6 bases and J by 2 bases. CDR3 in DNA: TGTGCCAGCAGTAAAGGACTAGCGGGGCAAGAGACCCAGTACTTC. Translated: CASSKGLAGQETQYF.

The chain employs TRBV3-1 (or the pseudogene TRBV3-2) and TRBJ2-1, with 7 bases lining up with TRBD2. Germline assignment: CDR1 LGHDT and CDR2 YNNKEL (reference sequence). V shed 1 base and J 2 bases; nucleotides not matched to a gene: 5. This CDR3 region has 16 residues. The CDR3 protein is CASSQVGGFPYNEQFF. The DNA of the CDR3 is TGTGCCAGCAGCCAAGTGGGAGGGTTTCCCTACAATGAGCAGTTCTTC.

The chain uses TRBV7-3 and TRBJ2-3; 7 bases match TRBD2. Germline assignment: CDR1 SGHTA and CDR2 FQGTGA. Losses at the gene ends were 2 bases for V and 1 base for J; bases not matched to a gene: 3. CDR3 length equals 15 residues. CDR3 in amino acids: CASSLEGRGTDTQYF. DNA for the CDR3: TGTGCCAGCAGCTTAGAGGGGAGGGGCACAGATACGCAGTATTTT. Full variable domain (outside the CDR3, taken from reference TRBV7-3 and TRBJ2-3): GAGVSQTPSNKVTEKGKYVELRCDPISGHTALYWYRQSLGQGPEFLIYFQGTGAADDSGLPNDRFFAVRPEGSVSTLKIQRTERGDSAVYLCASSLEGRGTDTQYFGPGTRLTVL.

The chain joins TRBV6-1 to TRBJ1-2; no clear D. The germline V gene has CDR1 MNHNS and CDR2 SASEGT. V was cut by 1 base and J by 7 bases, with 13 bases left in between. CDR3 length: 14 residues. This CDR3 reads CASSEVYTKSGYTF. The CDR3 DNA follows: TGTGCCAGCAGTGAAGTGTACACAAAATCTGGCTACACCTTC.